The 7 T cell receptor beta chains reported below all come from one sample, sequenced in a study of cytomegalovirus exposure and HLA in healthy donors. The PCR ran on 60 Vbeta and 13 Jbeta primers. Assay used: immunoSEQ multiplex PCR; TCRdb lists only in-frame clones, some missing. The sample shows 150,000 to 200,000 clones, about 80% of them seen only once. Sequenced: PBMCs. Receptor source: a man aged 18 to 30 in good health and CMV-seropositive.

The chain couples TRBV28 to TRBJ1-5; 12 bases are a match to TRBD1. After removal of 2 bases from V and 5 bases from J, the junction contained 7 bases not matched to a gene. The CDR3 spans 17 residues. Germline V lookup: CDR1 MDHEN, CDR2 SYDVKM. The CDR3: CASSLVGTGGGDQPQHF. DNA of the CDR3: TGTGCCAGCAGTTTAGTGGGGACAGGGGGCGGTGATCAGCCCCAGCATTTT.

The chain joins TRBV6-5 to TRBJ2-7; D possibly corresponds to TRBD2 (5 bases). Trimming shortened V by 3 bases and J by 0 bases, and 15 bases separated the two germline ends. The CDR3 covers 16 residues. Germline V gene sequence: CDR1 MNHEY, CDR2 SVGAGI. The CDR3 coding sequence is TGTGCCAGCAGTTATGGCGGCCGGCGGGTCTCCTACGAGCAGTACTTC. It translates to CASSYGGRRVSYEQYF.

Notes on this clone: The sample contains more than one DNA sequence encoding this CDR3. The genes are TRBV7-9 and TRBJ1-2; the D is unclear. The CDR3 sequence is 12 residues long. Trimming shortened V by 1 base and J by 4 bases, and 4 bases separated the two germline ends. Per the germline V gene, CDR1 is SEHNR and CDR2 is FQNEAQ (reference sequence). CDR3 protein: CASSLEAYGYTF. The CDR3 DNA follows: TGTGCCAGCAGCTTAGAAGCCTATGGCTACACCTTC.

The CDR3 region has the DNA TGTGCCAGCAGTAGGACAGGGGAGGACTATGGCTACACCTTC. Protein product: CASSRTGEDYGYTF. J is TRBJ1-2 and V is TRBV7-2, with 9 bases lining up with TRBD1. V gave up 6 bases and J gave up 3 bases; unmatched junction bases: 5. Germline CDR1 reads SGHTA; CDR2 reads FQGNSA. This CDR3 is 14 amino acids long.

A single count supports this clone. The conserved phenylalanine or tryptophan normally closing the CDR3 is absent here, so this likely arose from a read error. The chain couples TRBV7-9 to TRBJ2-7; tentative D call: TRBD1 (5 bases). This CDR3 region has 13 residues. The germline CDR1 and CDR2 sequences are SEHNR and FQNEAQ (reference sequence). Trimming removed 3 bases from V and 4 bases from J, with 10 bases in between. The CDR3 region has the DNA TGTGCCAGCAGCTTGGACACGAAATACGAGCAGTACCTC. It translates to CASSLDTKYEQYL.

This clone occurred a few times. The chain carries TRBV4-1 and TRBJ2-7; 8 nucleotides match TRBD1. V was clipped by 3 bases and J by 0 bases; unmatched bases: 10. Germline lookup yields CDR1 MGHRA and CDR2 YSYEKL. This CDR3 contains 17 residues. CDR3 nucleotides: TGCGCCAGCAGCCATAGAACGGACAGGGCGAGCTCCTACGAGCAGTACTTC. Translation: CASSHRTDRASSYEQYF.

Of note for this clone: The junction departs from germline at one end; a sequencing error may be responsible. The CDR3 here is CASSLGAADYSF. Written as DNA, the CDR3 is TGTGCCAGCAGCTTGGGAGCGGCAGATTACTCCTTT. The V call is TRBV7-8, the J call TRBJ1-3; D is ambiguous. The CDR3 length is 12 residues. Germline loops: CDR1 SGHVS, CDR2 FQNEAQ.